The rows below give T cell receptor beta chains drawn from one sample of a study of beta chain features in type 1 diabetes. This table comes from immunoSEQ multiplex PCR, and its TCRdb copy is limited to in-frame clones, with some not included. The sample records approximately 400,000 clones, about 16% being singletons. Sequencing was done on a sample of naive CD4+ T cells from blood. The receptors originated from a woman aged 18-29 years in good health. The CDR3 runs from the conserved cysteine through the conserved F or W. D genes are given only for firm matches. Rows may omit the clone size; those that give it use once, few, many or a size class.

V gene	clone size	J gene	D gene	CDR3 protein	CDR3 DNA
TRBV19	NA	TRBJ1-1	TRBD1	CASSIRDRHTEAFF	TGTGCCAGTAGTATACGGGACAGACACACTGAAGCTTTCTTT
TRBV5-4	NA	TRBJ2-2	TRBD2	CASSLVRGRNTGELFF	TGTGCCAGCAGCTTGGTTCGCGGGAGGAATACCGGGGAGCTGTTTTTT
TRBV4-3	few	TRBJ2-5	NA	CASSQGLAEGQETQYF	TGCGCCAGCAGCCAAGGGCTTGCGGAGGGCCAGGAGACCCAGTACTTC
TRBV29-1	few	TRBJ1-5	NA	CSASSGAGNQPQHF	TGCAGCGCCTCAAGTGGGGCCGGGAATCAGCCCCAGCATTTT
TRBV7-9	few	TRBJ2-2	TRBD2	CASSVRTSGMSWELFF	TGTGCCAGCAGCGTAAGGACTAGCGGGATGTCATGGGAGCTGTTTTTT
TRBV27	NA	TRBJ1-5	NA	CASAHSNQPQHF	TGTGCCAGCGCGCATAGCAATCAGCCCCAGCATTTT
TRBV29-1	NA	TRBJ2-7	TRBD2	CSGARAGASYEQYF	TGCAGCGGGGCTCGCGCGGGAGCCTCCTACGAGCAGTACTTC
TRBV5-1	few	TRBJ1-1	TRBD1	CASSTRIQGANTEAFF	TGCGCCAGCAGCACCCGAATACAGGGGGCGAACACTGAAGCTTTCTTT
TRBV5-1	few	TRBJ2-3	TRBD1	CASSRDGTGSADTQYF	TGCGCCAGCAGCCGTGACGGGACAGGTTCGGCAGATACGCAGTATTTT
TRBV7-9	NA	TRBJ2-7	NA	CASSPATGLSYEQYF	TGTGCCAGCAGCCCCGCAACGGGTCTGTCCTACGAGCAGTACTTC
TRBV5-4	NA	TRBJ2-5	TRBD2	CASSLAKLAGEGETQYF	TGTGCCAGCAGCTTGGCCAAGCTAGCGGGCGAAGGAGAGACCCAGTACTTC
TRBV29-1	few	TRBJ2-3	TRBD2	CSVGGLASDTQYF	TGCAGCGTTGGGGGACTAGCCTCAGATACGCAGTATTTT
TRBV9	NA	TRBJ2-1	TRBD2	CASSVGEGSTSGEYNEQFF	TGTGCCAGCAGCGTAGGGGAAGGGAGTACTAGCGGGGAGTACAATGAGCAGTTCTTC
TRBV9	once	TRBJ1-1	NA	CASSVASRYTEAFF	TGTGCCAGCAGCGTAGCTAGCAGATATACTGAAGCTTTCTTT
TRBV27	few	TRBJ2-2	NA	CASKARGTGELFF	TGTGCCAGCAAAGCCCGTGGCACCGGGGAGCTGTTTTTT
TRBV28	few	TRBJ2-4	TRBD2	CASCSAGAGDIQYF	TGTGCCAGCTGTTCAGCGGGAGCGGGGGACATTCAGTACTTC
TRBV30	NA	TRBJ2-5	NA	CACSTGIEETQYF	TGTGCCTGTTCAACAGGGATCGAGGAGACCCAGTACTTC
TRBV4-2	few	TRBJ2-1	TRBD2	CASSQVLADNNNEQFF	TGTGCCAGCAGCCAAGTGCTAGCGGACAATAACAATGAGCAGTTCTTC
TRBV5-1	NA	TRBJ2-7	NA	CASARGLGGPEQYF	TGCGCCAGCGCTAGGGGCTTGGGGGGACCCGAGCAGTACTTC
TRBV11-2	few	TRBJ2-2	TRBD2	CASSLTSGTGELFF	TGTGCCAGCAGCTTGACTAGCGGGACCGGGGAGCTGTTTTTT
TRBV30	NA	TRBJ2-7	NA	CAWEGRNSYEQYF	TGTGCCTGGGAAGGGAGAAACTCCTACGAGCAGTACTTC
TRBV10-3	NA	TRBJ1-2	TRBD1	CAISEDRVGGYTF	TGTGCCATCAGTGAGGACAGGGTTGGTGGCTACACCTTC
TRBV29-1	few	TRBJ2-5	TRBD1	CSVGGGMGETQYF	TGCAGCGTTGGAGGGGGCATGGGAGAGACCCAGTACTTC
TRBV7-9	NA	TRBJ2-7	TRBD1	CASSLATGYSYEQYF	TGTGCCAGCAGCTTAGCGACAGGGTACTCCTACGAGCAGTACTTC
TRBV7-2	NA	TRBJ1-5	NA	CASSLSGFGNQPQHF	TGTGCCAGCAGCTTATCGGGGTTTGGCAATCAGCCCCAGCATTTT
TRBV30	few	TRBJ2-7	TRBD2	CAWSGILTSGRNEQYF	TGTGCCTGGAGTGGAATCTTGACTAGCGGGAGGAACGAGCAGTACTTC
TRBV4-3	few	TRBJ2-1	TRBD2	CASSQLAGGPSNSNEQFF	TGCGCCAGCAGCCAGCTAGCGGGAGGGCCTAGCAACTCTAATGAGCAGTTCTTC
TRBV27	NA	TRBJ1-1	TRBD1	CASSPRTGRDTEAFF	TGTGCCAGCAGTCCCCGGACAGGACGGGACACTGAAGCTTTCTTT
TRBV5-1	NA	TRBJ2-4	TRBD2	CASSSGGPENIQYF	TGCGCCAGCAGCTCGGGAGGGCCGGAAAACATTCAGTACTTC
TRBV6-6	NA	TRBJ2-3	NA	CASSIDSNWGDTQYF	TGTGCCAGCAGTATCGACAGCAACTGGGGAGATACGCAGTATTTT
TRBV30	few	TRBJ2-5	NA	CAWSVVGGQTQYF	TGTGCCTGGAGTGTAGTCGGAGGACAGACCCAGTACTTC
TRBV5-1	few	TRBJ2-1	TRBD2	CASSLESGGGNEQFF	TGCGCCAGCAGCTTGGAGTCGGGAGGGGGGAATGAGCAGTTCTTC